This T cell receptor beta chain was recovered during a study of shared clonotypes between healthy human individuals. The V and J ends lost 4 bases and 0 bases respectively, with 7 bases between them. The CDR3 spans 14 residues. Germline V gives CDR1 SGHNT, CDR2 YYREEE (reference sequence). Findings and caveats of the study: With a few donors compared, approximately 5.5% of naive CD4 clonotypes were shared. Naive subsets, compared against memory subsets, generally had larger estimated richness values.

This was a deep-level run. Some clones are missing from TCRdb's copy, which holds only in-frame ones; the method was immunoSEQ multiplex PCR. Of some 2.3 million clones listed, 80% to 95% are singletons. This clone has a single count. The antigen is not known. The same CDR3 also results from other DNA sequences found in this sample. This chain links TRBV5-4 with TRBJ2-2; D gene unclear. Specimen: naive CD4+ T cells from PBMCs. The subset: CD45RA+ positively selected. The TCR sequence derives from a young man in good health. Some clones in this sample may be carry-over from other donors' samples. The CDR3 sequence is CASSLRTNTGELFF. DNA of the CDR3: TGTGCCAGCAGCCTCCGGACGAACACCGGGGAGCTGTTTTTT.